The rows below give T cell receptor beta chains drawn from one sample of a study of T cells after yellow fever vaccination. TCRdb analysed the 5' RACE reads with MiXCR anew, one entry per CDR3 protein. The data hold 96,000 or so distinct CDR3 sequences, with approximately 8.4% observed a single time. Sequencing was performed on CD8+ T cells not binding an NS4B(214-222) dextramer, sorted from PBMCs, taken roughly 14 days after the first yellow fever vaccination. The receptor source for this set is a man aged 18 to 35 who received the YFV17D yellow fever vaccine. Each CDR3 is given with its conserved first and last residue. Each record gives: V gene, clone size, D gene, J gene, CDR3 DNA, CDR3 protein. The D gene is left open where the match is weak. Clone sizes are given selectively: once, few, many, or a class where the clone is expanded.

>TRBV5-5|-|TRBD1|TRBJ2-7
TGTGCCAGCAGTCCGGACAGGGCTCTTATACTCTCCTACGAGCAGTACTTC
CASSPDRALILSYEQYF
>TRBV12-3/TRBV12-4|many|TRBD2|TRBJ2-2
TGTGCCAGCACCCCGGGGTGGAGCGGGGGGCTCACCGGGGAGCTGTTTTTT
CASTPGWSGGLTGELFF
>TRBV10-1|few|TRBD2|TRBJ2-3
TGCGCCAGCAGTGAGAGGGCGGGGGGGAGCACAGATACGCAGTATTTT
CASSERAGGSTDTQYF
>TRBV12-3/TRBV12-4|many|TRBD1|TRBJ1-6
TGTGCCAGCAGTTTGGCAGGGGGCTTGCCACCCCTCCACTTT
CASSLAGGLPPLHF
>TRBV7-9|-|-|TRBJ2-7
TGTGCCAGCAGCCCCATGAGCTACGAGCAGTACTTC
CASSPMSYEQYF
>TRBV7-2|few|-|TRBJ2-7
TGTGCCAGCAGCCCCGACAGGCCAACCGAGCAGTACTTC
CASSPDRPTEQYF
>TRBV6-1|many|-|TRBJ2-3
TGTGCCAGCAGTAAACGGGACTTCACAGATACGCAGTATTTT
CASSKRDFTDTQYF
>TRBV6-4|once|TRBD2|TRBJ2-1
TGTGCCCTCAGTTTTAGGCTAGCGGGGGGTCACTCCTACAATGAGCAGTTCTTC
CALSFRLAGGHSYNEQFF
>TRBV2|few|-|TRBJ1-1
TGTGCCAGCATAAGAGGTACCGCAGGCCTGAACACTGAAGCTTTCTTT
CASIRGTAGLNTEAFF
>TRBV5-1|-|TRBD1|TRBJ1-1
TGCGCCAGCAGCCGGGGGACAGGGGGGAACACTGAAGCTTTCTTT
CASSRGTGGNTEAFF
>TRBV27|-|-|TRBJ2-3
TGTGCCAGCAGTCCAGCGGATTACACAGATACGCAGTATTTT
CASSPADYTDTQYF
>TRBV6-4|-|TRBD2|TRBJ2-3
TGTGCCAGCAGTGACGGGGCGGGGGGCACAGATACGCAGTATTTT
CASSDGAGGTDTQYF
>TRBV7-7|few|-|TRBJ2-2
TGTGCTAGCAGCCGGTACGCAGGGTCCGGTAGCACCGGGGAGCTGTTTTTT
CASSRYAGSGSTGELFF
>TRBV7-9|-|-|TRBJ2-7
TGTGCCAGCAGCCCGGACGGCTCCTACGAGCAGTACTTC
CASSPDGSYEQYF
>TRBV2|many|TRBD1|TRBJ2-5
TGTGCCAGCAGGGACAGGGGGGAGACCCAGTACTTC
CASRDRGETQYF
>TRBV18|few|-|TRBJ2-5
TGTGCCAGCTCAAGTCCCCGCAGCGAGACCCAGTACTTC
CASSSPRSETQYF
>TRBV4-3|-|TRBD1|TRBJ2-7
TGCGCCAGCAACGTAGGGGGCTTCGGTTACGAGCAGTACTTC
CASNVGGFGYEQYF
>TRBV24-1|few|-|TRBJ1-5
TGTGCCACCAGTGATGCCACAGGGCAAAGGGGAGCCCAGCATTTT
CATSDATGQRGAQHF
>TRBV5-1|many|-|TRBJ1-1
TGCGCCAGCAGCTTGATCGAGGGGCTCACTGAAGCTTTCTTT
CASSLIEGLTEAFF
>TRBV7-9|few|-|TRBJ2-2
TGTGCCAGCTCTAACTTCGAGGGGGACCCGAACACCGGGGAGCTGTTTTTT
CASSNFEGDPNTGELFF
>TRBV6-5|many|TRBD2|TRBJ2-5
TGTGCCAGCAGTTATTCCGGGGGGGCCTTGGAGACCCAGTACTTC
CASSYSGGALETQYF
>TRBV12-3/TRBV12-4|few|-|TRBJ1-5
TGTGCCAGCAGTTTTGTCTGGGGTGAGGATCAGCCCCAGCATTTT
CASSFVWGEDQPQHF
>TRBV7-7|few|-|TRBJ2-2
TGTGCTAGCAGCTTAGGGGGGCCAGGCACCGGGGAGCTGTTTTTT
CASSLGGPGTGELFF
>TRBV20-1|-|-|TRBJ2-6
TGCAGTGCTAAGGGCACTGGGGCCAACGTCCTGACTTTC
CSAKGTGANVLTF
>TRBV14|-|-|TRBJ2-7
TGTGCCAGCAGCCAAGCCCGTCGGGGCGAGCAGTACTTC
CASSQARRGEQYF
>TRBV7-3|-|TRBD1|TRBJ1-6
TGTGCCAGCATCTCTCCCTACGGGGACAGGAGACCACCCCTCCACTTT
CASISPYGDRRPPLHF
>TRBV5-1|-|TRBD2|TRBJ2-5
TGCGCCAGCAGCTTGAAGGGCGGGGGCCAAGAGACCCAGTACTTC
CASSLKGGGQETQYF
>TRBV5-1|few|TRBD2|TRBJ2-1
TGCGCCAGCAGCGACACTAGCGGGCCCTCCTACAATGAGCAGTTCTTC
CASSDTSGPSYNEQFF
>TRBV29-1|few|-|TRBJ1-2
TGCAGCGTTGGGGCGTGGACAGACAACTATGGCTACACCTTC
CSVGAWTDNYGYTF
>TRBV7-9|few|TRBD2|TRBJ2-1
TGTGCCAGCAGCTTAGTAATAGCGGGGGTGTACAATGAGCAGTTCTTC
CASSLVIAGVYNEQFF
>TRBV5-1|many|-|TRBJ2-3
TGCGCCAGCAGCTTGTTCGCTGGTCCCATAGATACGCAGTATTTT
CASSLFAGPIDTQYF
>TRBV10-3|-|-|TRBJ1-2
TGTGCCATCAGTGACCGGGTTACCGGGGTTGGCTATGGCTACACCTTC
CAISDRVTGVGYGYTF
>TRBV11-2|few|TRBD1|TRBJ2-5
TGTGCCAGCAGCTCGGGACAGGGGAGAGAGACCCAGTACTTC
CASSSGQGRETQYF
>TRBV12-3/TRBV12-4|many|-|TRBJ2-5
TGTGCCAGCACCCGGGGGGCACAAGAGACCCAGTACTTC
CASTRGAQETQYF
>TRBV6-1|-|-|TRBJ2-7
TGTGCCAGCAGTCCCGGGGGGCTCTACGAGCAGTACTTC
CASSPGGLYEQYF
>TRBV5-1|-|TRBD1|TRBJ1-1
TGCGCCAGCAGCGCGGACAGGGGGTTGAACACTGAAGCTTTCTTT
CASSADRGLNTEAFF
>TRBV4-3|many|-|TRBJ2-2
TGCGCCAGCAGCCACTCCAGACCGATGGGGTCTGGGGTCACCGGGGAGCTGTTTTTT
CASSHSRPMGSGVTGELFF
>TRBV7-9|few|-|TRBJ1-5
TGTGCCAGCAGCGACAGCAATCAGCCCCAGCATTTT
CASSDSNQPQHF
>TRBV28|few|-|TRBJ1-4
TGTGCCAGCAGTCTCCCTTCTCCGGGGGTAACTAATGAAAAACTGTTTTTT
CASSLPSPGVTNEKLFF
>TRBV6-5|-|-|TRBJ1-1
TGTGCCAGCAGTTACTCGAGCAGGCAGGGGATTTATCACACTGAAGCTTTCTTT
CASSYSSRQGIYHTEAFF
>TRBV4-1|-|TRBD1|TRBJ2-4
TGCGCCAGCAGCCAAGAGGGACAGGGGAGGAACATTCAGTACTTC
CASSQEGQGRNIQYF
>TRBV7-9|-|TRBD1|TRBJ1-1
TGTGCCAGCAGCTCGACAGGGGGCCTCACTGAAGCTTTCTTT
CASSSTGGLTEAFF
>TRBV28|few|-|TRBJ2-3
TGTGCCAGCAGGGAGAGCACAGATACGCAGTATTTT
CASRESTDTQYF
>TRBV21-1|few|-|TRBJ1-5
TGTGCCAGCAGACGAGGAACAGGGGGCGAAAGGTCTCAGCCCCAGCATTTT
CASRRGTGGERSQPQHF
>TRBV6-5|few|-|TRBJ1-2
TGTGCCAGCAGTTACGCAGGTTTAAGCCATGGCTACACCTTC
CASSYAGLSHGYTF
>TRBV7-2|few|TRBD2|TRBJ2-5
TGTGCCAGCAGCCGTCTCTTCGCGGGGGGAGAGACCCAGTACTTC
CASSRLFAGGETQYF
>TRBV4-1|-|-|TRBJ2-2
TGCGCCAGCAGCCAAGATTGGACCGGGGAGCTGTTTTTT
CASSQDWTGELFF
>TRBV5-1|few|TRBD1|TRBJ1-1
TGCGCCAGCAGCCATGGACAGGGGCTGAACACTGAAGCTTTCTTT
CASSHGQGLNTEAFF
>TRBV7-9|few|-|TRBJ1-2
TGTGCCAGCAGCTTAAGCGGGGCCACCTACTATGGCTACACCTTC
CASSLSGATYYGYTF
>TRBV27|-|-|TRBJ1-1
TGTGCCAGTGCCGGTGCGGGTTGGAACACTGAAGCTTTCTTT
CASAGAGWNTEAFF